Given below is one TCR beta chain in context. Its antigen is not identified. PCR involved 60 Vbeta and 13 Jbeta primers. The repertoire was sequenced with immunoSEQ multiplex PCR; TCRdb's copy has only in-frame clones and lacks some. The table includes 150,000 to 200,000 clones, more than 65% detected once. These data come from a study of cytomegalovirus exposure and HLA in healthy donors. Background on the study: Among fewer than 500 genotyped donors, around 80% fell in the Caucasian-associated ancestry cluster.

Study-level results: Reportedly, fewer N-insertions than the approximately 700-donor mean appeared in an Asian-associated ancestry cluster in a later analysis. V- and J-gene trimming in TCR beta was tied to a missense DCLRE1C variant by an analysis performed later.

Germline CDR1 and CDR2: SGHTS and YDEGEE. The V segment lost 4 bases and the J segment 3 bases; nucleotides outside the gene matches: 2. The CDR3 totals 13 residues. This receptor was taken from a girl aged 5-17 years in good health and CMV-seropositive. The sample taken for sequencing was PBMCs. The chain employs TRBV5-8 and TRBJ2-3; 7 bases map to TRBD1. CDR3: CASSTTGTDTQYF. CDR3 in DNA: TGTGCCAGCAGCACGACAGGGACAGATACGCAGTATTTT.